A single TCR beta chain is shown here with its context. Its antigen remains unidentified. Use of 60 Vbeta and 13 Jbeta primers characterized the PCR. In the authors' workflow: A later analysis tallied approximately 87 million unique TCR beta chains, approximately 10 million of them shared. Profiled with immunoSEQ multiplex PCR; TCRdb holds only in-frame clones, not every one. That table is the source of V, J and clone size, and D and trimming were worked out from the DNA. The table records about 180,000 clones, 84% of them present only once. The source of the sample is a study of cytomegalovirus exposure and HLA in healthy donors. Study context: Of all 400 or so donors who were genotyped, 70% to 85% belonged to the Caucasian-associated ancestry cluster.

Study-wide results and limits: Within an earlier analysis, most TCR beta V segments proved productive either about 90% or about 30% of the time. Later analysis reportedly placed an Asian-associated ancestry cluster below the roughly 670-donor mean in N-insertions.

The germline V gene encodes CDR1 SGHRS and CDR2 YFSETQ. The CDR3 runs to 14 residues. Trimming removed 2 bases at V and 4 bases at J, with 11 bases between. The chain has TRBV5-1 and TRBJ2-3; D is perhaps TRBD2 (5 bases). The source material was PBMCs. This TCR came from a girl aged 2-10 years in good health and CMV-seropositive. The CDR3 reads CASSFSGSADTQYF. The CDR3 region has the DNA TGCGCCAGCAGCTTCAGCGGATCCGCAGATACGCAGTATTTT.